This T cell receptor beta chain emerged from a study of cytomegalovirus exposure and HLA in healthy donors. This clone was detected only once. The PCR used 60 Vbeta and 13 Jbeta primers. Sequenced by immunoSEQ multiplex PCR; TCRdb stores in-frame clones only, minus some. The table lists about 200,000 clones, nearly 80% of them singletons, with 1.5% to 2% in the top ten. This CDR3 has 12 residues. V was shortened by 0 bases and J by 3 bases, with 3 bases between the two germline ends. CDR1 is SGDLS and CDR2 is YYNGEE in the germline V gene. This receptor was obtained from a male donor in good health and CMV-seronegative. Sequencing input: PBMCs. The V and J genes are TRBV9 and TRBJ2-5; D gene uncertain. Here the CDR3 reads CASSVGEETQYF. Written as DNA, the CDR3 is TGTGCCAGCAGCGTAGGCGAAGAGACCCAGTACTTC.